This T cell receptor beta chain was identified during a study of T cells of healthy individuals. TCRdb ran MiXCR on the 5' RACE reads and lists one entry per CDR3 protein. The sample contains 95,000 to 100,000 distinct CDR3 sequences, approximately 15% of which appear only once. This clonotype was seen only a few times. CDR3 length: 12 residues. V lost 2 bases and J lost 7, with 8 bases in between. The receptor was isolated from a human donor in good health. The gene calls are TRBV12-3 or TRBV12-4 and TRBJ1-1; D is perhaps TRBD1 (5 bases). In DNA, the CDR3 is TGTGCCAGCAGTTTACGGGGGTTTGAAGCTTTCTTT. It codes for CASSLRGFEAFF.